The present TCR beta chain was sequenced within a study of CD8 T cells in ankylosing spondylitis. This clonotype was seen many times. The antigen is undetermined. Germline loops: CDR1 SGHTA, CDR2 FQGNSA. The CDR3 is made up of 15 amino acids. J gave up 4 bases and V 4 bases, and 6 bases lay outside the gene matches. The study's findings and limits: Within ankylosing spondylitis blood, a TCR beta motif made up of seven to nine highly homologous variants appeared to be characteristic. In reactive arthritis synovial fluid and blood, some motif variants had been reported before. Reports say disease-linked clones showed up significantly more in matched ankylosing spondylitis synovial fluid.

TCRdb redid the calling of the 5' RACE reads with MiXCR, one entry per CDR3 protein. In the table there are about 240,000 distinct CDR3 sequences, 8% to 9.5% of which are singletons. The TCR originated in a male donor with ankylosing spondylitis or in good health (not recorded which). Material for sequencing was blood, either unsorted or a sorted T cell fraction (not recorded which). The chain recombines TRBV7-2 with TRBJ1-2; 10 bases align to TRBD1. The CDR3 coding sequence is TGTGCCAGCAGCTCTCCGGGACAGGGGAGCTATGGCTACACCTTC. Amino acid sequence: CASSSPGQGSYGYTF. Filled out from reference TRBV7-2 and TRBJ1-2, the complete variable domain reads GAGVSQSPSNKVTEKGKDVELRCDPISGHTALYWYRQSLGQGLEFLIYFQGNSAPDKSGLPSDRFSAERTGGSVSTLTIQRTQQEDSAVYLCASSSPGQGSYGYTFGSGTRLTVV.